These 8 T cell receptor beta chains came from one sample sequenced in a study of CD8 T cells in Susac syndrome. RNA, at roughly 0.45 to 1 ug, was reverse transcribed with random hexamers. TCRdb fed the immunoSEQ multiplex PCR reads into MiXCR, producing one record per CDR3 protein. The sample gives about 430,000 distinct CDR3 sequences, more than 80% of which show up once; 0.09% to 0.15% is in the top ten. Material: CD8+ T cells from PBMCs. The receptors come from a human donor with multiple sclerosis.

The chain joins TRBV29-1 to TRBJ1-1, with D uncertain. The CDR3 has 14 amino acids. CDR1 and CDR2 (germline): SQVTM, ANQGSEA. Trimming cost V 7 bases and J 4 bases, with 19 bases left between them. The CDR3 region has the DNA TGCAGCGCCCTGACTGGGGAGCGGGTCACTGAAGCTTTCTTT. Its protein product is CSALTGERVTEAFF.

V is TRBV5-4 and J is TRBJ1-6, with 10 bases aligning to TRBD1. CDR1 and CDR2 from the germline V gene are SGHNT and YYREEE (reference sequence). The CDR3 has 15 residues. J gave up 7 bases and V 0 bases, and 1 base lay outside the gene matches. The CDR3: CASSLGQGANSPLHF. In DNA form, the CDR3 reads TGTGCCAGCAGCTTGGGACAGGGGGCAAATTCACCCCTCCACTTT.

The chain joins TRBV11-2 to TRBJ2-7, with 11 bases fitting TRBD2. CDR1 SGHAT and CDR2 FQNNGV come from the germline V gene. The CDR3 length is 17 residues. J was trimmed by 0 bases and V by 1 base; bases with no gene match: 5. CDR3 region: CASSLGLAGPPSYEQYF. CDR3 DNA: TGTGCCAGCAGCTTAGGACTAGCGGGGCCTCCCTCCTACGAGCAGTACTTC.

V usage is TRBV28 and J usage is TRBJ2-6, with D possibly called TRBD1 or TRBD2 (6 bases each). There are 15 residues in the CDR3. CDR1 is MDHEN and CDR2 is SYDVKM in the germline V gene. V lost 11 bases and J 0 bases, leaving 14 bases between the germline ends. The CDR3 nucleotides read TGTGCCTCCTCGGGGGCCGGCTCTGGGGCCAACGTCCTGACTTTC. Translation gives CASSGAGSGANVLTF.

This clonotype was seen a handful of times. The rearrangement joins TRBV7-6 to TRBJ1-5; 8 positions agree with TRBD1. Germline V lookup: CDR1 SGHVS, CDR2 FNYEAQ. This CDR3 comprises 13 residues. V was clipped by 5 bases and J by 6 bases; unmatched bases: 3. CDR3 nucleotide sequence: TGTGCCAGCAGCCCGGACAGGGCTCAGCCCCAGCATTTT. As protein: CASSPDRAQPQHF.

This clonotype was counted at least ten times. Germline is not matched at one junction end, which may reflect a read error. The chain joins TRBV5-1 to TRBJ2-7; no definite D call. This CDR3 is 12 amino acids long. Germline V lookup: CDR1 SGHRS, CDR2 YFSETQ. The CDR3 region has the DNA TGTGCCAGCAGCTTGAACTCCTACGAGCAGTACTTC. Protein: CASSLNSYEQYF.

CDR3 DNA sequence: TGTGCCTGGACGACAGCTTTCGAGACCCAGTACTTC. Its protein product is CAWTTAFETQYF. This chain joins TRBV30 and TRBJ2-5, with TRBD1 as a possible D gene (5 bases). V lost 4 bases to trimming and J lost 5 bases, with 11 bases between them. The length of the CDR3 is 12 residues. The germline V gene encodes CDR1 GTSNPN and CDR2 SVGIG (reference sequence).

The chain combines TRBV19 with TRBJ1-1, with a possible D match to TRBD1 (6 bases). V shed 5 bases and J shed 1 base, with 11 bases lying between them. The CDR3 is 14 residues long. Germline values: CDR1 LNHDA, CDR2 SQIVND (reference sequence). DNA for the CDR3: TGTGCCAGTAGTTGGGGGCAGAAGAACACTGAAGCTTTCTTT. This sequence encodes CASSWGQKNTEAFF.